This T cell receptor (beta chain) comes out of a study of blood T cell repertoires in COVID-19. The CDR3 extends over 15 amino acids. V was pared by 0 bases and J by 2 bases, with 2 bases of the junction left unmatched. Germline values: CDR1 SGHDT, CDR2 YYEEEE. Libraries were prepared by immunoSEQ multiplex PCR; TCRdb keeps only in-frame clonotypes and omits some of them. Of around 94,000 clones listed, almost 80% are singletons. This receptor was obtained from a man aged 60 to 69 with active or convalescent COVID-19. This sequence joins TRBV5-6 and TRBJ2-5; 9 bases line up with TRBD2. Sequencing used peripheral blood. DNA of the CDR3: TGTGCCAGCAGCTTGGCTAGCGGGGCACAAGAGACCCAGTACTTC. Its protein product is CASSLASGAQETQYF. Supplemented by reference TRBV5-6 and TRBJ2-5, the full variable domain reads DAGVTQSPTHLIKTRGQQVTLRCSPKSGHDTVSWYQQALGQGPQFIFQYYEEEERQRGNFPDRFSGHQFPNYSSELNVNALLLGDSALYLCASSLASGAQETQYFGPGTRLLVL.